The 12 T cell receptor beta chains below all came from one sample that was sequenced in a study of cytomegalovirus exposure and HLA in healthy donors. PCR employed 60 Vbeta and 13 Jbeta primers. Produced via immunoSEQ multiplex PCR; TCRdb's table is partial and in-frame only. The table shows 90,000 to 150,000 clones, with more than 65% occurring only once. Source material: PBMCs. The receptors were gathered from a woman between 18 and 29 years old in good health and CMV-seronegative.

V usage is TRBV25-1 and J usage is TRBJ2-5; TRBD1 matches at 7 bases. The CDR3 is made up of 13 amino acids. Germline CDR1 is MGHDK and CDR2 is SYGVNS. J lost 4 bases, V lost 5 bases, and 4 bases had no gene match. CDR3: CASSSTGIETQYF. The CDR3 nucleotides read TGTGCCAGCAGTTCGACAGGGATAGAGACCCAGTACTTC.

This chain links TRBV30 with TRBJ1-2; TRBD1 might be the D (6 bases). The CDR3 spans 11 residues. The V gene's germline CDR1 is GTSNPN and CDR2 SVGIG (reference sequence). V lost 4 bases and J 7 bases, leaving 10 bases between the germline ends. CDR3: CAWTGVGGYTF. The CDR3 DNA reads TGTGCCTGGACAGGGGTAGGTGGCTACACCTTC.

V and J are TRBV13 and TRBJ2-5, with 7 bases matching TRBD2. The V gene end was trimmed by 6 bases and the J gene end by 3 bases; junction bases not matched to a gene: 4. Germline CDR1 reads PRHDT; CDR2 reads FYEKMQ (reference sequence). CDR3 length equals 13 residues. The CDR3 sequence is CASRGGGKETQYF. The CDR3 coding sequence is TGTGCCAGCAGGGGCGGGGGAAAAGAGACCCAGTACTTC.

This clone was counted a few times. This chain joins TRBV5-4 and TRBJ2-5, with D perhaps TRBD1 (6 bases). The J call may not be correct, given that the DNA end is closer to TRBJ2-7. CDR1 and CDR2 (germline): SGHNT, YYREEE (reference sequence). CDR3 length: 13 residues. This CDR3 is CASSRDTSYEQYF. CDR3 coding DNA: TGTGCCAGCAGCCGGGACACCTCGTACGAGCAGTACTTC.

The chain uses TRBV4-2 and TRBJ1-5; TRBD1 aligns across 9 bases. The CDR3 length is 15 residues. Germline CDR1 reads LGHNA; CDR2 reads YNFKEQ. V lost 4 bases, J lost 4 bases, and 5 bases stayed unmatched. This CDR3 is CASSRSGQGNQPQHF. The CDR3 DNA is TGTGCCAGCAGCCGCTCGGGACAGGGAAATCAGCCCCAGCATTTT.

The rearrangement links TRBV7-9 to TRBJ2-3, with TRBD2 matching 8 bases. From germline, CDR1 is SEHNR and CDR2 FQNEAQ (reference sequence). J gave up 4 bases and V 5 bases, and 8 bases lay outside the gene matches. The CDR3 is made up of 15 amino acids. Here the CDR3 DNA reads TGTGCCAGCAGCCCCGGGGGGGAAGGGGCAGATACGCAGTATTTT. It translates to CASSPGGEGADTQYF.

V and J are TRBV27 and TRBJ2-7; 7 bases align to TRBD1. The CDR3 spans 13 residues. Germline V gene sequence: CDR1 MNHEY, CDR2 SMNVEV (reference sequence). V was clipped by 6 bases and J by 3 bases; unmatched bases: 5. The CDR3 protein is CASSLGQIYEQYF. CDR3 bases: TGTGCCAGCAGCCTGGGACAGATCTACGAGCAGTACTTC.

V usage is TRBV2 and J usage is TRBJ1-5, with a weak D call TRBD1 (6 bases). The germline V gene encodes CDR1 SNHLY and CDR2 FYNNEI. Trimming left V 6 bases short and J 4 bases short, with 13 bases between. The CDR3 loop spans 14 amino acids. The CDR3 loop is CASRNRVRNQPQHF. CDR3 in DNA: TGTGCCAGCAGGAACAGGGTGAGAAATCAGCCCCAGCATTTT.

The chain carries TRBV10-1 and TRBJ2-5; TRBD1 agrees at 9 bases. The DNA end is more similar to TRBJ2-7, so the J call may be wrong. The germline V gene encodes CDR1 WNHNN and CDR2 SYGVQD (reference sequence). CDR3 size: 16 residues. The CDR3 is CVAPRQGELGLYEQYF. As DNA, the CDR3 is TGCGTAGCTCCCAGACAGGGGGAGTTGGGGCTCTACGAGCAGTACTTC.

This rearrangement joins TRBV7-3 to TRBJ2-5; 10 bases fit TRBD2. The CDR3 is 14 residues long. The germline V gene encodes CDR1 SGHTA and CDR2 FQGTGA. With V trimmed by 0 bases and J by 6 bases, 1 base remained unmatched. Written as DNA, the CDR3 is TGTGCCAGCAGCTTAACTAGCGGGGGGCAGACCCAGTACTTC. Its protein is CASSLTSGGQTQYF.

The J gene is TRBJ2-3, the V gene TRBV7-6; no reliable D call. Germline CDR1 and CDR2: SGHVS and FNYEAQ. The CDR3 has 15 residues. Trimming stripped 0 bases from V and 4 bases from J, with 11 bases between. For the CDR3, the DNA is TGTGCCAGCAGCTTAGCGGGCTACCCGGCAGATACGCAGTATTTT. As protein: CASSLAGYPADTQYF.

V and J are TRBV7-6 and TRBJ2-7; D perhaps matches TRBD2 (5 bases). The ends were cut back, 3 bases at V and 7 bases at J, with 16 bases in the middle. This CDR3 has 14 amino acids. Germline assignment: CDR1 SGHVS and CDR2 FNYEAQ. CDR3 sequence (DNA): TGTGCCAGCAGCTTTCCGGGCGAGGGCGGAGAGCAGTACTTC. It codes for CASSFPGEGGEQYF.